The TCR beta chain described here comes from a study of shared T cell receptors in the human thymus (dated by TCRdb to about 2021). Looking at the study overall: The study examined how self-reactive, shared T-cell receptor alpha chains are generated in the human thymus.

The library came from the immunoSEQ multiplex PCR assay. TCRdb stores this immuneACCESS table with in-frame sequences only. Part of the clones is absent; in the studies checked, under half of the shortfall reflects unresolved V genes, and no reason is known for the rest. The sample table holds about 540,000 clones, of which around 78% were seen once. The top ten clones comprise roughly 0.013% of the sample. This clone was found once. Its antigen remains undetermined. No qualities accompany the bases; no much larger clone lies one base away. At the junction V is shortened by 1 base and J by 2 bases, with 14 bases in between. The CDR3 spans 17 residues, from the cysteine through the phenylalanine. Only the CDR3 region is kept as DNA, spanning 51 bases read in frame from base 1. Sequences SGHDN (CDR1) and FVKESK (CDR2) are obtained from the germline V gene. This sample was also put to use in a study of human thymus T cells. As the second study states: Immunologically healthy infants undergoing open corrective cardiac surgery for congenital heart defects in Finland were used as donors. Thymus tissue was collected as surgical resects that were removed during corrective cardiac surgery. Biased V and J gene segment usage appeared to be present in both thymic and peripheral blood repertoires. According to the related research, thymic TCR repertoires were highly overlapping among unrelated individuals. TCR alpha and beta repertoires from roughly 8 infant thymus samples and a few related peripheral blood samples were characterized in the study. Donor ages ranging from roughly 6 to 244 days were recorded, and a handful of male and a couple of female infants were included in the cohort. Thymocytes were released mechanically from tissue and stored at -70 °C as pellets of 10-30 million cells. A QIAsymphony instrument was used to extract genomic DNA from frozen cell pellets. TCRB and TCRAD loci were amplified from a standardized quantity of quality-controlled genomic DNA using the immunoSEQ multiplex PCR assay. The amplicons spanned the V(D)J region and were long enough to cover the CDR3 and allow V and J genes to be identified. Through the commercial immunoSEQ service, the amplicons were sequenced on an Illumina platform. Corrections for primer bias and sequencing errors followed previously described methods, while TCRAD and TCRB definitions were based on the IMGT database. immunoSEQ Analyzer 3.0 and VDJTools were used for repertoire analysis, which covered basic statistics, V/J segment usage, diversity estimates, rarefaction and pairwise overlap. To estimate diversity, the Chao1, ChaoE, Efron-Thisted, Shannon and inverse Simpson indices were applied, and diversity was also estimated on datasets down-sampled to the smallest sample. For repertoire overlap, CDR3 nucleotide sequence, V gene and J gene had to match strictly, and clustering was done by Jaccard-based multidimensional scaling. Thymus samples yielded on average around 810,000 unique TCRB clonotypes, compared with roughly 80,000 from blood samples.

This clonotype was sampled from a boy younger than two with a congenital heart defect. Donor details come from another sample of the same person, matched by shared clones. The sequenced material came from thymocytes. The chain is made from TRBV14 and TRBJ2-2; a tentative D match to TRBD1 spans 6 bases. The CDR3 protein is CASSQGGQGGNTGELFF. The nucleotides read TGTGCCAGCAGCCAAGGTGGTCAAGGGGGTAACACCGGGGAGCTGTTTTTT.